A selection of T cell receptor beta chains follows, all from one sample in a study of graft-versus-host responses after intestinal transplantation. Antigens of these TCRs are unknown. Generated by immunoSEQ multiplex PCR, the TCRdb table keeps only in-frame clones and is missing some. The data contain about 130,000 clones, around nine tenths of them seen just once; the ten biggest clones take up 0.19%. Sequences were derived from unstimulated CD4+ T cells sorted from spleen or lymph node cells, sampled before intestinal transplant. The receptors come from a human donor who received an intestinal transplant. CDR3s include the opening cysteine and the closing phenylalanine or tryptophan. A D gene is named only where the DNA matches it firmly. The size entry is marked missing in some rows and otherwise reads once, few, many or a size class.

>-|-|TRBJ2-3|TRBV5-1
TGCGCCAGCAGCCGGACAAAGACAGATACGCAGTATTTT
CASSRTKTDTQYF
>-|few|TRBJ2-7|TRBV7-9
TGTGCCAGCAGCGGACACCTTAGCTCCTACGAGCAGTACTTC
CASSGHLSSYEQYF
>-|-|TRBJ1-4|TRBV13
TGTGCCAGCAGGTTGAGGGCCCCTAATGAAAAACTGTTTTTT
CASRLRAPNEKLFF
>-|once|TRBJ1-5|TRBV28
TGTGCCAGCAGTCCTTTGACAGGTAACCAGCCCCAGCATTTT
CASSPLTGNQPQHF
>-|once|TRBJ1-2|TRBV4-1
TGCGCCAGCAGCCACCCCTTAGGGAGGGCAAACTATGGCTACACCTTC
CASSHPLGRANYGYTF
>TRBD1|-|TRBJ2-1|TRBV7-9
TGTGCCAGCAGCTACCGGGACAGACAGTTCTTC
CASSYRDRQFF
>-|-|TRBJ2-2|TRBV23-1
TGCGCCAGCAGTCAGGGACAGAACACCGGGGAGCTGTTTTTT
CASSQGQNTGELFF
>-|-|TRBJ2-7|TRBV9
TGTGCCAGCAGCGTAGGAGGGGAATTCTACGAGCAGTACTTC
CASSVGGEFYEQYF
>-|-|TRBJ2-7|TRBV5-1
TGCGCCAGCAGCGGGGACGTAGCCTACGAGCAGTACTTC
CASSGDVAYEQYF
>TRBD2|once|TRBJ2-1|TRBV7-2
TGTGCCAGCACCAGGGCTAGCGGGAGTCGGGATTCCTACAATGAGCAGTTCTTC
CASTRASGSRDSYNEQFF
>-|-|TRBJ2-7|TRBV19
TGTGCCAGTAGTATGGCCGGACACTCTTCCTACGAGCAGTACTTC
CASSMAGHSSYEQYF
>-|-|TRBJ2-1|TRBV6-5
TGTGCCAGCAGTTACGCGGGTAGCTACAATGAGCAGTTCTTC
CASSYAGSYNEQFF
>-|-|TRBJ2-3|TRBV7-8
TGTGCCAGCAGCTTAAAAGGCCGTCAGCCTAGCACAGATACGCAGTATTTT
CASSLKGRQPSTDTQYF
>-|-|TRBJ2-5|TRBV9
TGTGCCAGCAGGCCAAGCGGCCAAGAGACCCAGTACTTC
CASRPSGQETQYF
>-|-|TRBJ2-2|TRBV4-2
TGTGCCAGCAGCAACGCCCGGGGGTCGAACACCGGGGAGCTGTTTTTT
CASSNARGSNTGELFF
>TRBD1|-|TRBJ2-7|TRBV18
TGTGCCAGCTCGACGACAGGGGCAACGTACGAGCAGTACTTC
CASSTTGATYEQYF
>-|-|TRBJ1-2|TRBV10-3
TGTGCCATCAGGGAGGGGCAGATCTATGGCTACACCTTC
CAIREGQIYGYTF
>TRBD1|-|TRBJ1-1|TRBV11-2
TGTGCCAGCAGCTTGAAACAGGGGGTCACTGAAGCTTTCTTT
CASSLKQGVTEAFF
>-|-|TRBJ1-4|TRBV30
TGTGCCTGGAGCCATCCGGGACACTCTAATGAAAAACTGTTTTTT
CAWSHPGHSNEKLFF
>TRBD2|-|TRBJ2-5|TRBV14
TGTGCCAGCAGCAGTAAGCGGGGGGCTTGGGAGACCCAGTACTTC
CASSSKRGAWETQYF
>TRBD2|-|TRBJ2-3|TRBV19
TGTGCCAGTAGAGCTAGCGGGGCAGATACGCAGTATTTT
CASRASGADTQYF
>-|-|TRBJ1-1|TRBV6-1
TGTGCCAGCAGTGAAGCGCGGGAAGTCAAGGCTTTCTTT
CASSEAREVKAFF
>-|-|TRBJ2-3|TRBV6-5
TGTGCCAGCAGCGGACTCCTGCAGAATACGCAGTATTTT
CASSGLLQNTQYF
>TRBD1|-|TRBJ2-3|TRBV5-4
TGTGCCAGCGGACAGGGAGGCACAGATACGCAGTATTTT
CASGQGGTDTQYF
>-|-|TRBJ1-1|TRBV30
TGTGCCTGTACTGGGAGGTCCACTGAAGCTTTCTTT
CACTGRSTEAFF
>-|-|TRBJ2-3|TRBV5-1
TGCGCCAGCAGAATTTTGGGGTTAGATACGCAGTATTTT
CASRILGLDTQYF
>TRBD1|-|TRBJ2-7|TRBV2
TGTGCCAGCAAGCCGGGACAGGGGTATTCCGAGCAGTACTTC
CASKPGQGYSEQYF
>-|-|TRBJ2-7|TRBV6-5
TGTGCCAGCAGTTACTCAGCTGGGGTGGGCTACGAGCAGTACTTC
CASSYSAGVGYEQYF
>-|-|TRBJ2-3|TRBV29-1
TGCAGCGTTGAACAGGGGATAAACACAGATACGCAGTATTTT
CSVEQGINTDTQYF
>-|-|TRBJ2-5|TRBV29-1
TGCAGCGTTGGGGATTTGGGGGCATGGACCCAGTACTTC
CSVGDLGAWTQYF